The rows below give T cell receptor beta chains drawn from one sample of a study of blood T cell repertoires in COVID-19. The assay was immunoSEQ multiplex PCR, and TCRdb's table has in-frame clones only and misses some. This table has 18,000 or so clones, under 85% appearing once. Source material: peripheral blood. All receptors come from a man between 65 and 80 years old with COVID-19, enrolled during active disease. Each CDR3 is given with its conserved first and last residue. The D gene is left open where the match is weak.

J	V	D	DNA	CDR3
TRBJ1-1	TRBV10-3	.	TGTGCCATCACCCCGTCCGGACTCTTGAACACTGAAGCTTTCTTT	CAITPSGLLNTEAFF
TRBJ2-2	TRBV6-1	TRBD2	TGTGCCAGCAGGGAAGTAGCGGGGGGGCGGGAGCTGTTTTTT	CASREVAGGRELFF
TRBJ2-1	TRBV5-1	TRBD2	TGCGCCAGCAGCGAAATTCTAGCGGGGGGGCGGTTCTTC	CASSEILAGGRFF
TRBJ1-1	TRBV3-1/TRBV3-2	.	TGTGCCAGCAGCCACCTGGGGGGGGCATCTGAAGCTTTCTTT	CASSHLGGASEAFF
TRBJ2-3	TRBV7-2	TRBD2	TGTGCCAGCAGCGGACTAGCGGCTAGCACAGATACGCAGTATTTT	CASSGLAASTDTQYF
TRBJ1-2	TRBV29-1	.	TGCAGCGCCCCCCTAGATGGCTACACCTTC	CSAPLDGYTF
TRBJ1-5	TRBV27	.	TGTGCCAGCAGTTTGACAGCCCTCTATAGCAATCAGCCCCAGCATTTT	CASSLTALYSNQPQHF
TRBJ1-5	TRBV28	.	TGTGCCAGCAAACGACAGATTTTGCGAGGCAATCAGCCCCAGCATTTT	CASKRQILRGNQPQHF
TRBJ2-4	TRBV19	.	TGTGCCAGTAGTATGCCGACGGCGGCAAACATTCAGTACTTC	CASSMPTAANIQYF
TRBJ1-1	TRBV10-2	TRBD1	TGCGCCAGCAGTGGGACCTCGGGACAGGGGCGTTCTGAAGCTTTCTTT	CASSGTSGQGRSEAFF
TRBJ1-5	TRBV10-2	TRBD1	TGCGCCAGCAGTCTAAACTTTATTAGGACAGGGAGGGATCAGCCCCAGCATTTT	CASSLNFIRTGRDQPQHF
TRBJ1-1	TRBV7-8	.	TGTGCCAGCAGCCTCCGGGTCATAGGGGGTAGAGCTGAAGCTTTCTTT	CASSLRVIGGRAEAFF
TRBJ2-3	TRBV6-1	.	TGTGCCAGCAGTGAAACCGAGTTCACAGATACGCAGTATTTT	CASSETEFTDTQYF
TRBJ1-2	TRBV27	.	TGTGCCAGCAGTTTCGTAGGGGGTACCAATGGCTACACCTTC	CASSFVGGTNGYTF
TRBJ2-7	TRBV20-1	.	TGCAGTGCTAAGAGCCCCTACGAGCAGTACTTC	CSAKSPYEQYF